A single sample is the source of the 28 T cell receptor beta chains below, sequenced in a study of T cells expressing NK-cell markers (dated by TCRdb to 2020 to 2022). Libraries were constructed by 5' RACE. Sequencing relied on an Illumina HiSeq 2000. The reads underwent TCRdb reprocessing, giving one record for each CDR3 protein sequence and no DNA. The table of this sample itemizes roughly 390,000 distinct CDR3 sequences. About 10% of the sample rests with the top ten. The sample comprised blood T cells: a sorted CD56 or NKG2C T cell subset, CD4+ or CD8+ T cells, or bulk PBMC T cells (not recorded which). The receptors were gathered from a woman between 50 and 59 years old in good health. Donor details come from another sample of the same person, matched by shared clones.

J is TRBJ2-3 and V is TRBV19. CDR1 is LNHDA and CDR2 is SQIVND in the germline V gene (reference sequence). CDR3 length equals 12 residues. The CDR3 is CASSPRGSAQYF.

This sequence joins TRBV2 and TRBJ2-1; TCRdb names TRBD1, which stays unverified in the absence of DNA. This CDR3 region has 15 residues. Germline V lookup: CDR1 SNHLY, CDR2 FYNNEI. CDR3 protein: CASRPGGLLDNEQFF. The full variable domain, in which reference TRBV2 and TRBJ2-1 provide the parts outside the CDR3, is EPEVTQTPSHQVTQMGQEVILRCVPISNHLYFYWYRQILGQKVEFLVSFYNNEISEKSEIFDDQFSVERPDGSNFTLKIRSTKLEDSAMYFCASRPGGLLDNEQFFGPGTRLTVL.

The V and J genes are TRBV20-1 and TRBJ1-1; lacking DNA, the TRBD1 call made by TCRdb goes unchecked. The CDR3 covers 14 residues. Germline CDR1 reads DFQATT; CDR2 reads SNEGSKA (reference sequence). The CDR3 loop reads CSVKRGTANTEAFF.

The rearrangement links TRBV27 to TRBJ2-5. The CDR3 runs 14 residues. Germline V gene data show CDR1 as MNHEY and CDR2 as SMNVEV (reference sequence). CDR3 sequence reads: CASSLFWLGETQYF.

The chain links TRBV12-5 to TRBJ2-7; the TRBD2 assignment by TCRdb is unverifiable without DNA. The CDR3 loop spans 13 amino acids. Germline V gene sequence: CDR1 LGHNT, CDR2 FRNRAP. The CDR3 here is CASGGEGAYEQYF.

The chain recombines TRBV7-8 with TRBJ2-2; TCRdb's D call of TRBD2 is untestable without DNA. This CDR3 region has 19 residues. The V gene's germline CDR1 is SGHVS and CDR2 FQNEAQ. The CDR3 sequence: CASSLQGLAEGPNTGELFF.

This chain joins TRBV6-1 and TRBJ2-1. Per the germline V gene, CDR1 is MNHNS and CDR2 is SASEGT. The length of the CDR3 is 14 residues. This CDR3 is CASRPYQTSAVQFF.

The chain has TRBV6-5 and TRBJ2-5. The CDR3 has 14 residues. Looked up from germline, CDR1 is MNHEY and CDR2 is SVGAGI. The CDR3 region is CASSYSRVVETQYF.

The CDR3 spells CASSQDKREAHVSYEQYF. The chain joins TRBV4-2 to TRBJ2-7; lacking DNA, the TRBD2 call made by TCRdb goes unchecked. CDR1 LGHNA and CDR2 YNFKEQ come from the germline V gene. The CDR3 covers 18 residues.

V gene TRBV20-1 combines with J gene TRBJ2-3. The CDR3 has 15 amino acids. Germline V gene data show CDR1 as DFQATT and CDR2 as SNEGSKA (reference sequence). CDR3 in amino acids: CSVHWWTTRQDTQYF.

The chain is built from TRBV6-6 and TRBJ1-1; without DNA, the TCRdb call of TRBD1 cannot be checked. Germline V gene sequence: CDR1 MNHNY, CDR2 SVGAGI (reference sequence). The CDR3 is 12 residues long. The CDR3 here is CASRLPQGEAFF.

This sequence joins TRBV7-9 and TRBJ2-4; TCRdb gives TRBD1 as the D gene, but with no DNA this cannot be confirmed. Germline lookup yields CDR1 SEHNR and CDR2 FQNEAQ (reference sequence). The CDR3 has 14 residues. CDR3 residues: CASSLSGNYHIQYF. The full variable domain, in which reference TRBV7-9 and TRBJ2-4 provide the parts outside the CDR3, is DTGVSQNPRHKITKRGQNVTFRCDPISEHNRLYWYRQTLGQGPEFLTYFQNEAQLEKSRLLSDRFSAERPKGSFSTLEIQRTEQGDSAMYLCASSLSGNYHIQYFGAGTRLSVL.

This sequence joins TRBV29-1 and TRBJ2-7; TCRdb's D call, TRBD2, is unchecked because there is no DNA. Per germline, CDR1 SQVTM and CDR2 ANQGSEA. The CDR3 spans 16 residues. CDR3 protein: CSAGGTSERPTYEQYF.

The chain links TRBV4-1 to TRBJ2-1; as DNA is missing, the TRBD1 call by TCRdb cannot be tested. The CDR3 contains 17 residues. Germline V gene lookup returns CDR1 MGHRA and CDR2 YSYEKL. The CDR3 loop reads CASSQDGRPGGNNEQFF.

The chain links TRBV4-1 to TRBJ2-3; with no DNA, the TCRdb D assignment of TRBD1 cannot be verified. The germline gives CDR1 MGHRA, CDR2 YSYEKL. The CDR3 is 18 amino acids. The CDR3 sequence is CASSQDHVGTGAVDTQYF.

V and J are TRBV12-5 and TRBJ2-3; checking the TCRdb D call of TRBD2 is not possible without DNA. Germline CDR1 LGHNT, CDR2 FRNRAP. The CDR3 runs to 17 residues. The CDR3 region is CASVPGGTSGYTDTQYF.

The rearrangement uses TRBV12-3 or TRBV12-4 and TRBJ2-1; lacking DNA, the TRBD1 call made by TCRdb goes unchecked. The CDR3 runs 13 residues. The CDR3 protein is CASRESRGGEQFF.

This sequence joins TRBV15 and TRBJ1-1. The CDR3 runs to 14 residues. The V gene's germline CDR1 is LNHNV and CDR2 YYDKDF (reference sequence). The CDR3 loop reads CATSRDLWGPEAFF.

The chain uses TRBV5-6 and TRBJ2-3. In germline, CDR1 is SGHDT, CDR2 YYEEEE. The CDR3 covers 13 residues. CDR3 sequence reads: CASSFENTDTQYF.

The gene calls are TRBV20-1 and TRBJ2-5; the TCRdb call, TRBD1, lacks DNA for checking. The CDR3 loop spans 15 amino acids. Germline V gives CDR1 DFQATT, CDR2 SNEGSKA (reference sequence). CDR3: CSAEPDHPPQETQYF.

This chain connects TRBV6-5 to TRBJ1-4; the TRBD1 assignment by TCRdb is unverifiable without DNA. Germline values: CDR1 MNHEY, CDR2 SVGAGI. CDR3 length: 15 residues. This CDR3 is CASGRTGQRNEKLFF.

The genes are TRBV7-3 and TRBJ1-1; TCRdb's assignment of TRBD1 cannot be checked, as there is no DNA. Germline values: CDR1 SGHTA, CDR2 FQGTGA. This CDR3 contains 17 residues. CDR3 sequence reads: CASSLLVRTGANTEAFF.

CDR3 loop: CASSYGGLQDGANVLTF. The V gene is TRBV11-2, the J gene TRBJ2-6; TCRdb picks TRBD1, but there is no DNA to check that call. CDR1 is SGHAT, CDR2 FQNNGV, per germline. The CDR3 totals 17 residues.

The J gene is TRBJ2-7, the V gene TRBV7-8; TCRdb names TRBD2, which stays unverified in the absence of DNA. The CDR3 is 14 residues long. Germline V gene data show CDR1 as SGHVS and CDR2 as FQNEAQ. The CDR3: CASSLVASGNEQYF.

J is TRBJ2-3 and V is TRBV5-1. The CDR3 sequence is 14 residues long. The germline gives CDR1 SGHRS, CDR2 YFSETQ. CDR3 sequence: CASSLVTQADTQYF.

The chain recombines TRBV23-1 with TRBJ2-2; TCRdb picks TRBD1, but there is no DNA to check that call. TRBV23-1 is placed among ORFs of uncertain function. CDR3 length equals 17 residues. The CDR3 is CASSQSRSGTPTGELFF.

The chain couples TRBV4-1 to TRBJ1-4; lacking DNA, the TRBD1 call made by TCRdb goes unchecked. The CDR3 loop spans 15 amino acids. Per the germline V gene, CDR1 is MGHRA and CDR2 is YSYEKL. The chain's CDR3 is CASSPPGTTNEKLFF.

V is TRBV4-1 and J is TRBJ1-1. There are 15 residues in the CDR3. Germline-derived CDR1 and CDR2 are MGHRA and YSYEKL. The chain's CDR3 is CASSQESSLNTEAFF.